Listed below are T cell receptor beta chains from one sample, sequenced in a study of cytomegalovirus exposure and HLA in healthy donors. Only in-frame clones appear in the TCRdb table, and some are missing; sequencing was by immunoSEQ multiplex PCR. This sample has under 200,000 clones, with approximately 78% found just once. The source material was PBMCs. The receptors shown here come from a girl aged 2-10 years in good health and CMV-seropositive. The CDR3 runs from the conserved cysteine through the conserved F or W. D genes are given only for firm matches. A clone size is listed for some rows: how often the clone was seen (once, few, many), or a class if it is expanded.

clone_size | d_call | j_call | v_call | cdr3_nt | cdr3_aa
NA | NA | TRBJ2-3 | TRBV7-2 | TGTGCCAGCAGCTCGGTAGGGGTAGTCACAGATACGCAGTATTTT | CASSSVGVVTDTQYF
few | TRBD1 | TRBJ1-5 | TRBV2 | TGTGCCAGCAGCGAGGGACAGGTTGGGTTTCAGCCCCAGCATTTT | CASSEGQVGFQPQHF
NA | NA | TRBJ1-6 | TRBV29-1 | TGCAGCGCCCTCGGGTTTGGGCCGGGGTCACCCCTCCACTTT | CSALGFGPGSPLHF
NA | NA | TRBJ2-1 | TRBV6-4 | TGTGCCAGCAGCCTTGGGGCTTCGAATGAGCAGTTCTTC | CASSLGASNEQFF
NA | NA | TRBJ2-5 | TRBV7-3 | TGTGCCAGCAGCTTAACTCTAGGAGAGACCCAGTACTTC | CASSLTLGETQYF
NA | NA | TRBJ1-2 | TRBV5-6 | TGTGCCAGCAGCTTGGGATGGACACCTCCCTATGGCTACACCTTC | CASSLGWTPPYGYTF
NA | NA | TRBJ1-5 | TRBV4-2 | TGTGCCAGCAGCCAAGAGCAGAGCGGCAATCAGCCCCAGCATTTT | CASSQEQSGNQPQHF
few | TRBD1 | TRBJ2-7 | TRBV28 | TGTGCCAGCAGTTTAGCTTCCCAGGGGGCTCAGACATGGGCGTACGAGCAGTACTTC | CASSLASQGAQTWAYEQYF
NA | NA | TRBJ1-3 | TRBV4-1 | TGCGCCAGCAGCTCAGCTCTACCGAGGTTCTCTGGAAACACCATATATTTT | CASSSALPRFSGNTIYF
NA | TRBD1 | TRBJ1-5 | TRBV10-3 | TGTGCCATCAGTGAGGGGACAGGGGGCAATCAGCCCCAGCATTTT | CAISEGTGGNQPQHF
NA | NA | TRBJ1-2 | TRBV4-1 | TGCGCCAGCAGCCAAGCGACCCTGAGGCCAAGCACATTTTTCTATGGCTACACCTTC | CASSQATLRPSTFFYGYTF
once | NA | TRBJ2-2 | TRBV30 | TGTGCCTGGGCGGGACGCGGGGAGCTGTTTTTT | CAWAGRGELFF
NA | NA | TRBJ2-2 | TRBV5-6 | TGTGCCAGCAGCTTGAATGAGGCCGGGGAGCTGTTTTTT | CASSLNEAGELFF
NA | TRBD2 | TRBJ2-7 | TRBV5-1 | TGCGCCAGCAGCCACTTAGCGGGAGGAACCTACGAGCAGTACTTC | CASSHLAGGTYEQYF
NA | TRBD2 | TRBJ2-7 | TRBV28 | TGTGCCAGCAGTTTACCATTAGCGGGAGTCTACGAGCAGTACTTC | CASSLPLAGVYEQYF
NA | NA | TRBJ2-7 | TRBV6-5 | TGTGCCAGCCGAGCCCTTTACGAGCAGTACTTC | CASRALYEQYF
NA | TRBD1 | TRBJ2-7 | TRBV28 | TGTGCCAGCAGTTACAGGGGTCCCTACGAGCAGTACTTC | CASSYRGPYEQYF
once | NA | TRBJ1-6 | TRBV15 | TGTGCCACCAGCAGACGATCGACAGGCTACTCCTATAATTCACCCCTCCACTTT | CATSRRSTGYSYNSPLHF
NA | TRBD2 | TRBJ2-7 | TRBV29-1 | TGCAGCGTTGCCGGGAGGGCCTACGAGCAGTACTTC | CSVAGRAYEQYF
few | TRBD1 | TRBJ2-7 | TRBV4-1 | TGCGCCAGCAGCCTCAAGGACAGGGGGTCCCACGAGCAGTACTTC | CASSLKDRGSHEQYF
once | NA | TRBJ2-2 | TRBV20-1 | TGCAGTGCTGAGGACAGCGGGGAGCTGTTTTTT | CSAEDSGELFF
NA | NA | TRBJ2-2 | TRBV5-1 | TGCGCCAGCAGCTTGGATTCTACAGGGCCCCACACCGGGGAGCTGTTTTTT | CASSLDSTGPHTGELFF
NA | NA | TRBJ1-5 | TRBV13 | TGTGCCAGCAGCCCGGGACAAAGGAAGCAGCCCCAGCATTTT | CASSPGQRKQPQHF
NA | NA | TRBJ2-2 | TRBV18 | TGTGCCAGCTCACCAGCGAGGACAGCCAACACCGGGGAGCTGTTTTTT | CASSPARTANTGELFF
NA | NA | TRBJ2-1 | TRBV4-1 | TGCGCCAGCAGCCAAGTGGACTTAATATCCTACAATGAGCAGTTCTTC | CASSQVDLISYNEQFF
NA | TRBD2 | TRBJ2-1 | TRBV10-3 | TGTGCCATCAGTGAGGGACAGGGGACTAGCGGGAGGGGGGATGAGCAGTTCTTC | CAISEGQGTSGRGDEQFF
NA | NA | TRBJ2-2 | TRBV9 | TGTGCCAGCAGCGTAGCGACCGGGGAGCTGTTTTTT | CASSVATGELFF
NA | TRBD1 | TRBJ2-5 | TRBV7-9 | TGTGCCAGCAGTCCGGACAGGCAAGAGACCCAGTACTTC | CASSPDRQETQYF
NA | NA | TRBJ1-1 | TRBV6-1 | TGTGCCAGCAGTGGAGTGGCAGGGATCACTGAAGCTTTCTTT | CASSGVAGITEAFF
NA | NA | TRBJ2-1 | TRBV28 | TGTGCCAGCAGTTTACAATACAATGAGCAGTTCTTC | CASSLQYNEQFF
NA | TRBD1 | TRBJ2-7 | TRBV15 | TGTGCCACCAGCGGCTGGACAGGGGCTACCTACGAGCAGTACTTC | CATSGWTGATYEQYF
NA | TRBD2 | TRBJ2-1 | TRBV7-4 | TGTGCCAGCAGATCAGGACTAGCGGGAGAATACAATGAGCAGTTCTTC | CASRSGLAGEYNEQFF
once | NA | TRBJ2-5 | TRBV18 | TGTGCCAGCTCACCATCGCAGGCGAGGGTAACCAGGGGAGAGACCCAGTACTTC | CASSPSQARVTRGETQYF